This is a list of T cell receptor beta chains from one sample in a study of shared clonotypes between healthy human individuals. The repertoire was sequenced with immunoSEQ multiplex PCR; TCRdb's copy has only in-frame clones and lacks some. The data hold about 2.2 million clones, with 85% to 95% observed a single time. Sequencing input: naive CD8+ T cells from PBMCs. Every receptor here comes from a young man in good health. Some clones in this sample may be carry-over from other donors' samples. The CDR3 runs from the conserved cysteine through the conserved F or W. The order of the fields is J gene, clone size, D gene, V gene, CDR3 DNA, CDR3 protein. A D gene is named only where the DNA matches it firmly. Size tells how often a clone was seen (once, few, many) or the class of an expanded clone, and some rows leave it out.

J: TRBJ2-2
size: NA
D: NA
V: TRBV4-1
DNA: TGCGCCAGCAGCCAACTTCCAGGATTCAGAGGGCCCGGGGAGCTGTTTTTT
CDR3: CASSQLPGFRGPGELFF

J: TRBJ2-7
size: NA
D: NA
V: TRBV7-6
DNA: TGTGCCAGCAGCTTATCCACAGGGCCTAGCCCCTACGAGCAGTACTTC
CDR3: CASSLSTGPSPYEQYF

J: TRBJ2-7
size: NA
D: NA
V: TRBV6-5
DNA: TGTGCCAGCTTTCACAGACACCCTGGGGACGAGCAGTACTTC
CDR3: CASFHRHPGDEQYF

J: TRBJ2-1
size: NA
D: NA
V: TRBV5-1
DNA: TGCGCCAGCAGCTTGGGGGGAGGTACCTTCTTC
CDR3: CASSLGGGTFF

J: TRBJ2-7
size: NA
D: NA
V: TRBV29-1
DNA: TGCAGCGTTTACATGCGGTGGGAGCAGTACTTC
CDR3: CSVYMRWEQYF

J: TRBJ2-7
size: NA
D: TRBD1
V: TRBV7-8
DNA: TGTGCCAGCAGCTTAGGCCCGTCGAACCAGGGGGACGAGCAGTACTTC
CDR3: CASSLGPSNQGDEQYF

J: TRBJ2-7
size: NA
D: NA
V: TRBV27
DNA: TGTGCCAGCAGTTTGGGCCGCAGCTCCTACGAGCAGTACTTC
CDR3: CASSLGRSSYEQYF

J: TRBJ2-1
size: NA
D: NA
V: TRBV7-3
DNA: TGTGCCAGCGGAGCCCGGGACGGGTACAATGAGCAGTTCTTC
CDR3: CASGARDGYNEQFF

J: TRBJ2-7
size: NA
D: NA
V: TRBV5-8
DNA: TGTGCCAGCAGCTACCGGGACCTTCGTACTTTTAGCTCCTACGAGCAGTACTTC
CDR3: CASSYRDLRTFSSYEQYF

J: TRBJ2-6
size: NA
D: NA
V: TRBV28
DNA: TGTGCCAGCAGTTTATTTCTGGGTCCCGCTGGGGCCAACGTCCTGACTTTC
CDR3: CASSLFLGPAGANVLTF

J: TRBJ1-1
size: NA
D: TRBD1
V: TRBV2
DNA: TGTGCCAGCAGTTTAAGGACAGGGGATGTCTTGAACACTGAAGCTTTCTTT
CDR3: CASSLRTGDVLNTEAFF

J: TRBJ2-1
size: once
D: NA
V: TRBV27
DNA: TGTGCCAGCAGTTTGATAGGGGCAGGCCATGAGCAGTTCTTC
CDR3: CASSLIGAGHEQFF

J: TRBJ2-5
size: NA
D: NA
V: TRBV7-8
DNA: TGTGCCAGCAGCCCCCCCCAACAGAGCCAAGAGACCCAGTACTTC
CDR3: CASSPPQQSQETQYF

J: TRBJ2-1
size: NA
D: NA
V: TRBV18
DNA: TGTGCCAGCTCACCTAGTCAGCTACTCTACAATGAGCAGTTCTTC
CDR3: CASSPSQLLYNEQFF

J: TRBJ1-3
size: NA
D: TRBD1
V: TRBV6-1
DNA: TGTGCCAGCAGTGAATTTTCCTTGACAGGGAACGGAAACACCATATATTTT
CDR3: CASSEFSLTGNGNTIYF

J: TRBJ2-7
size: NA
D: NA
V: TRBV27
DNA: TGTGCCACCCGGAGCCCCTTGTTTTACAGGGAATCCCCCTACGAGCAGTACTTC
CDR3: CATRSPLFYRESPYEQYF

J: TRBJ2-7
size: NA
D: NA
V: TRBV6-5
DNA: TGTGCCAGCAGTTACAGGGGCAGGGTCCACGAGCAGTACTTC
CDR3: CASSYRGRVHEQYF

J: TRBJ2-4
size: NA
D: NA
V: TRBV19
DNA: TGTGCCAGTAGTAATGGCAGGGCTATACTAGCCAAAAACATTCAGTACTTC
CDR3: CASSNGRAILAKNIQYF

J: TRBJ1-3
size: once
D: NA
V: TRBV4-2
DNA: TGTGCCAGCAGCCAAGATCCGGTGACAGTCTCTGGAAACACCATATATTTT
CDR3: CASSQDPVTVSGNTIYF

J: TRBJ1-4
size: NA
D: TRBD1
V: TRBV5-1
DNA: TGCGCCACCGTCCCGGGACAGGGTGCAACTAATGAAAAACTGTTTTTT
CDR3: CATVPGQGATNEKLFF

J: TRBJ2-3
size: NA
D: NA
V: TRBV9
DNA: TGTGCCAGCAGCGTAGACGGGCAAGACACAGATACGCAGTATTTT
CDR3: CASSVDGQDTDTQYF

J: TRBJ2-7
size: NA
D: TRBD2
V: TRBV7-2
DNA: TGTGCCAGCAGCTTAGCACCGGGACTAGCGGGAGGGCCGGGCGAGCAGTACTTC
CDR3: CASSLAPGLAGGPGEQYF

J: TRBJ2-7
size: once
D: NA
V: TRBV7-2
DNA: TGTGCCAGCAGCTTAGCCAGGGGCCTCTACGAGCAGTACTTC
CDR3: CASSLARGLYEQYF

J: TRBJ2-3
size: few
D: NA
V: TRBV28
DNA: TGTGCCAGCAGTTTTACAGATACGCAGTATTTT
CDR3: CASSFTDTQYF

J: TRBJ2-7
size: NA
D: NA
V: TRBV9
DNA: TGTGCCAGCAGCGTAGGGCTAGGGGACGAGCAGTACTTC
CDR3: CASSVGLGDEQYF

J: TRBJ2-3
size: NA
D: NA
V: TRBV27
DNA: TGTGCCAGCAGACAGTTTGGCACAGATACGCAGTATTTT
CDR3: CASRQFGTDTQYF

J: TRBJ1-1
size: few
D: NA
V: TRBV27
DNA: TGTGCCAGCAGCCCCTTTTCGCCGTTGAACACTGAAGCTTTCTTT
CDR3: CASSPFSPLNTEAFF

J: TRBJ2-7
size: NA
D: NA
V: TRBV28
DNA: TGTGCCACCCTCAGGGGGGGGGAGCAGTACTTC
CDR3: CATLRGGEQYF

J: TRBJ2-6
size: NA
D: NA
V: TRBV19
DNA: TGTGCCAGTACGGGGTACTCTGGGGCCAACGTCCTGACTTTC
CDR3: CASTGYSGANVLTF

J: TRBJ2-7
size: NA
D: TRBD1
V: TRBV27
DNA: TGTGCCAGCGGTCCAGGGACAGGTGGGGTCGAGCAGTACTTC
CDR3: CASGPGTGGVEQYF

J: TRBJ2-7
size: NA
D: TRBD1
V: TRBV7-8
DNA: TGTGCCAGCAGTCCCGGGACAGGGTTGTACGAGCAGTACTTC
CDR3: CASSPGTGLYEQYF

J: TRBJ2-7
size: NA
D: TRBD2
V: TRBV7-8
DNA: TGTGCCAGCAGCTTAGCGGCGGGACTAGCGAAGTACGAGCAGTACTTC
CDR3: CASSLAAGLAKYEQYF

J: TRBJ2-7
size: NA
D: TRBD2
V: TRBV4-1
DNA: TGCGCCAGCAGCCCAGCCGGGACTACAAGCTCCTACGAGCAGTACTTC
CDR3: CASSPAGTTSSYEQYF

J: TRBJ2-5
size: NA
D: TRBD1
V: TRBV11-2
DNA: TGTGCCAGCAGCTGGGGGACAGGGGGCTCCGAGACCCAGTACTTC
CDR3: CASSWGTGGSETQYF

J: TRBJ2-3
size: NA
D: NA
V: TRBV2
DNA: TGTGCCAGCAGCCGCACTAGGCAGGGAGATACGCAGTATTTT
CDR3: CASSRTRQGDTQYF

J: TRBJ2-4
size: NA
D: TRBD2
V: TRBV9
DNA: TGTGCCAGCAGCCCTCCCACTAGCGGGAATCGAAACATTCAGTACTTC
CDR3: CASSPPTSGNRNIQYF

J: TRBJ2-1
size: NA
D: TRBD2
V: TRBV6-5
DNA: TGTGCCAGCAGTTACTCGACAGCGGGAGTTGGTGAGCAGTTCTTC
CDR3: CASSYSTAGVGEQFF

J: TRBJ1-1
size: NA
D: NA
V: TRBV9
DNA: TGTGCCAGCAGCGCTGAAAGTGGAGTAAGCCTACAGGCTTTCTTT
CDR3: CASSAESGVSLQAFF

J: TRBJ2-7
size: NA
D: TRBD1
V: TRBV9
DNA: TGTGCCAGCAGCGCCACCGGGACAGGCGACTACGAGCAGTACTTC
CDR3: CASSATGTGDYEQYF